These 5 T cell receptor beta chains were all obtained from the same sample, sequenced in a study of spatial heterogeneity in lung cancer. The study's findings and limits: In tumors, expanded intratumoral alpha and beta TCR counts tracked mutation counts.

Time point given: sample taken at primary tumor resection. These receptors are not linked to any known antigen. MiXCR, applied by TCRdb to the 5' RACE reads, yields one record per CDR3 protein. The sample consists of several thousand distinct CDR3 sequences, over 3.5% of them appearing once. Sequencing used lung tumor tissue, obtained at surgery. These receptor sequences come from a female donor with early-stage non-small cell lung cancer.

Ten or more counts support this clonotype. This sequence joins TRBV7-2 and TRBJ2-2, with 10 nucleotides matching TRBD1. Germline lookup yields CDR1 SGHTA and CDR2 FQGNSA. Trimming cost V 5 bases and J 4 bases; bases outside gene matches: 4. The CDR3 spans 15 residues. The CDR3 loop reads CASSRGQGGTGELFF. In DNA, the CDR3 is TGTGCCAGCAGCCGAGGACAGGGGGGCACCGGGGAGCTGTTTTTT.

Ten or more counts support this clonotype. Here the CDR3 reads CSVEDGRGSYNNEQFF. CDR3 coding DNA: TGCAGCGTTGAAGATGGCAGGGGGAGCTATAACAATGAGCAGTTCTTC. The chain joins TRBV29-1 to TRBJ2-1; TRBD1 matches at 7 bases. CDR3 length: 16 amino acids. Germline lookup yields CDR1 SQVTM and CDR2 ANQGSEA. V shed 0 bases and J 5 bases; nucleotides not matched to a gene: 10.

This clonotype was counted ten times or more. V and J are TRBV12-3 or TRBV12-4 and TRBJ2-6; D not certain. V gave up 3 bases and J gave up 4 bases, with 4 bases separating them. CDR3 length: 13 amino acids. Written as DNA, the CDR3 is TGTGCCAGCAGTTTTTCCGGGGCCAACGTCCTGACTTTC. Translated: CASSFSGANVLTF.

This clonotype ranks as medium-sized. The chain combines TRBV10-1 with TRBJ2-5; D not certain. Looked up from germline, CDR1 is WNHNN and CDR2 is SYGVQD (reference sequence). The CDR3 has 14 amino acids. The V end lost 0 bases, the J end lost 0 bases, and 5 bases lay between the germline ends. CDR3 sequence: CASSESDDQETQYF. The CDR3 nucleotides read TGCGCCAGCAGTGAGTCGGACGACCAAGAGACCCAGTACTTC.

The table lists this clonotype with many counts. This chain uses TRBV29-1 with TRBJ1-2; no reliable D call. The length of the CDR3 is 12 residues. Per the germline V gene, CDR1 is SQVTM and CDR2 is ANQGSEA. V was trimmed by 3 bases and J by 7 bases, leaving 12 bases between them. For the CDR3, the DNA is TGCAGCGTTGAGGAGGAGGGCGGTGGCTACACCTTC. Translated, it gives CSVEEEGGGYTF.